The text below deals with one T cell receptor beta chain. This CDR3 comprises 14 residues. Germline values: CDR1 GTSNPN, CDR2 SVGIG (reference sequence). Trimming cost V 0 bases and J 3 bases, with 11 bases left between them. The sample belongs to a study of T-cell reconstitution after alpha-beta-depleted transplantation in children. Researchers prepared the TCRbeta library using unique molecular identifiers, the study reports. TCRdb itself ran the PCR reads through MiXCR, one entry per CDR3 protein. The profile covers around 340,000 distinct CDR3 sequences, with 13% appearing a single time and about 4.5% taken by the ten largest.

Sequenced material: PBMCs, taken from the stem cell graft. The receptor was isolated from a human donor who donated a stem cell graft to a child with Fanconi anemia. This chain connects TRBV30 to TRBJ1-2; a weak D match, TRBD1 (5 bases). In DNA form, the CDR3 reads TGTGCCTGGAGTGTAACAGGTGGACACTATGGCTACACCTTC. Translating it yields CAWSVTGGHYGYTF.